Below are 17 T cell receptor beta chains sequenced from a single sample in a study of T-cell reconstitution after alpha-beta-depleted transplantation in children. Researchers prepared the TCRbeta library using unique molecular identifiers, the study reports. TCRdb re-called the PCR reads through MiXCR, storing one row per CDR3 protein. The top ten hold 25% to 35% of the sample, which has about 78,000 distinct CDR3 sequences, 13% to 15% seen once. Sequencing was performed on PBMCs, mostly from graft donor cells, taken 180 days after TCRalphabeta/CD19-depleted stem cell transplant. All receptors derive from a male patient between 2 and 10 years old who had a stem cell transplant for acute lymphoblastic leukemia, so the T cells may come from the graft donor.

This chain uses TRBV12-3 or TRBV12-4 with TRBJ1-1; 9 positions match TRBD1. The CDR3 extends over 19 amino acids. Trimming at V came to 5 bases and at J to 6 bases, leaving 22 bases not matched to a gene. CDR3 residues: CASSPISLTGQGMYPEAFF. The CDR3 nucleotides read TGTGCCAGCAGTCCTATATCCCTTACGGGACAGGGTATGTACCCTGAAGCTTTCTTT.

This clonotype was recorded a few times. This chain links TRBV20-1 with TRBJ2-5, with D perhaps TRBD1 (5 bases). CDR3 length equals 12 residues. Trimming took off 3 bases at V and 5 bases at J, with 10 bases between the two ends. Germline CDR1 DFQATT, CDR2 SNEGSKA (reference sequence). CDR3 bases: TGCAGTGCTAGGGGGCTCTCCGAGACCCAGTACTTC. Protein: CSARGLSETQYF.

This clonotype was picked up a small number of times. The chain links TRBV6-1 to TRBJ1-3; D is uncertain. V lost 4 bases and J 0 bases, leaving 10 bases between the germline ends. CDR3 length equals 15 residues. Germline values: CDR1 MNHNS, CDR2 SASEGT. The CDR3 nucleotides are TGTGCCAGCAGTGTGAATCCTAACTCTGGAAACACCATATATTTT. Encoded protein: CASSVNPNSGNTIYF.

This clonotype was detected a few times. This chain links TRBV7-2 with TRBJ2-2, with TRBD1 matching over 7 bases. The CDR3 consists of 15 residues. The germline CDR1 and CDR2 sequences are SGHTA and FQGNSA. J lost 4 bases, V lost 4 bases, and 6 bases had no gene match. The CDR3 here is CASSSTGWSTGELFF. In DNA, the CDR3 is TGTGCCAGCAGCTCGACAGGGTGGAGCACCGGGGAGCTGTTTTTT.

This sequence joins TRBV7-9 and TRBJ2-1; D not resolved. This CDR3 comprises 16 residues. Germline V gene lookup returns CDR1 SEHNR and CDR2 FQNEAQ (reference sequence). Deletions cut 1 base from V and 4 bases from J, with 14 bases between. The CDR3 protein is CASSLGGALSYNEQFF. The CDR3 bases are TGTGCCAGCAGCTTAGGTGGAGCGCTAAGTTACAATGAGCAGTTCTTC.

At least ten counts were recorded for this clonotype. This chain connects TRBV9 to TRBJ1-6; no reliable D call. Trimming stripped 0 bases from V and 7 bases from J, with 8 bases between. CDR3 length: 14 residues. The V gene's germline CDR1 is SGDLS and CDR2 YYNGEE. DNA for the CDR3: TGTGCCAGCAGCGTAGAGGCCCTCAATTCACCCCTCCACTTT. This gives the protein CASSVEALNSPLHF.

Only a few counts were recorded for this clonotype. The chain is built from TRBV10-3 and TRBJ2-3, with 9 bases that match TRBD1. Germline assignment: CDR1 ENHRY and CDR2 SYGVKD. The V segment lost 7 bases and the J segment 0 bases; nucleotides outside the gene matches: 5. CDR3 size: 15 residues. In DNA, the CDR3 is TGTGCCATCAATAACAGGGGGCACAGCACAGATACGCAGTATTTT. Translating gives CAINNRGHSTDTQYF.

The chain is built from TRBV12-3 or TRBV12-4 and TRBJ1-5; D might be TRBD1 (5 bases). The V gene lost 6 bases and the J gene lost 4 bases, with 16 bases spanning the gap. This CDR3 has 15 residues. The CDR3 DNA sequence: TGTGCCAGCAGCCAGACGGGTGGGGGAAATCAGCCCCAGCATTTT. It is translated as CASSQTGGGNQPQHF.

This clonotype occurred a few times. The CDR3 DNA sequence: TGTGCCACCAATAGACTAGCTTCATACGAGCAGTACTTC. It specifies CATNRLASYEQYF. This chain links TRBV24-1 with TRBJ2-7; 7 nucleotides align to TRBD2. The V and J ends lost 8 bases and 4 bases, in that order; junction bases with no gene match: 7. The length of the CDR3 is 13 residues. Germline CDR1 is KGHDR and CDR2 is SFDVKD.

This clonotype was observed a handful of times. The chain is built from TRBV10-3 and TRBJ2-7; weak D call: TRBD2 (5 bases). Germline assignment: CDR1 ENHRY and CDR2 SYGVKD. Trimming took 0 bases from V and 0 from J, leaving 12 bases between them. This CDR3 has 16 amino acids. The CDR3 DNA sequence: TGTGCCATCAGTGAGTCCGCGGGCTATAGCTCCTACGAGCAGTACTTC. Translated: CAISESAGYSSYEQYF.

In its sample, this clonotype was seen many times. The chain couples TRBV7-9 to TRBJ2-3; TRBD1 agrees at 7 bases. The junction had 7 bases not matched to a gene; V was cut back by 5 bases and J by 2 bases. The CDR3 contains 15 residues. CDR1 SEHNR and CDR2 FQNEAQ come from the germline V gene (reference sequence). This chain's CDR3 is CASSRQGPFTDTQYF. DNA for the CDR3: TGTGCCAGCAGCCGACAGGGCCCCTTCACAGATACGCAGTATTTT.

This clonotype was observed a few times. In DNA, the CDR3 is TGTGCCAGCAGTTTAGGCGTTGAGGGCTACACCTTC. Translating gives CASSLGVEGYTF. The V gene is TRBV12-3 or TRBV12-4, the J gene TRBJ1-2; no clear D. The CDR3 is 12 residues long. Trimming cost V 1 base and J 8 bases, with 8 bases left between them.

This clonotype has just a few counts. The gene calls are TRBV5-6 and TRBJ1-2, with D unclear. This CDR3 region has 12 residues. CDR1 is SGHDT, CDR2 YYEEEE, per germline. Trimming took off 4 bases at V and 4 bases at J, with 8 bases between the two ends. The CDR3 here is CASSQRVYGYTF. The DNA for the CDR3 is TGTGCCAGCAGCCAGAGGGTCTATGGCTACACCTTC.

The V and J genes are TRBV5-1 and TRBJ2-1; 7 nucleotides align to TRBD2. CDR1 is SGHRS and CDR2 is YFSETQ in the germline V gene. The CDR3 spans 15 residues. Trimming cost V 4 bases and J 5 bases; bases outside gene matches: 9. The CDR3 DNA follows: TGCGCCAGCAGCCTAGAGCGGGGACTCAACAATGAGCAGTTCTTC. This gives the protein CASSLERGLNNEQFF. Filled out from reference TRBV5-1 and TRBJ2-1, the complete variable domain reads KAGVTQTPRYLIKTRGQQVTLSCSPISGHRSVSWYQQTPGQGLQFLFEYFSETQRNKGNFPGRFSGRQFSNSRSEMNVSTLELGDSALYLCASSLERGLNNEQFFGPGTRLTVL.

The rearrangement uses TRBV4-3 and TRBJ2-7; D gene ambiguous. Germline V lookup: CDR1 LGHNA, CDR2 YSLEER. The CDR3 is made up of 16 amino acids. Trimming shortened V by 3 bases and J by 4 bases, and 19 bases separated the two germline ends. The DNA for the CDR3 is TGCGCCAGCAGCCACAAATACCCGGGCAGTGGGTACGAGCAGTACTTC. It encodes CASSHKYPGSGYEQYF.

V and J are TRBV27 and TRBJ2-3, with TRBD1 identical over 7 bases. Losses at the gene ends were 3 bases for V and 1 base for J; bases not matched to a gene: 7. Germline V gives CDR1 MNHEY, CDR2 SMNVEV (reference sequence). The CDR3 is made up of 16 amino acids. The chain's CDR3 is CASSFGQGVGTDTQYF. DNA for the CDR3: TGTGCCAGCAGTTTTGGGCAGGGGGTTGGCACAGATACGCAGTATTTT.

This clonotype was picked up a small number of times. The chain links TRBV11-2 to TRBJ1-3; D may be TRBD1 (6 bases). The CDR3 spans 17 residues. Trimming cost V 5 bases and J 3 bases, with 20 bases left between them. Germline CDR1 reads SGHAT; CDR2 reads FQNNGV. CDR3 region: CASSQDRASPFGNTIYF. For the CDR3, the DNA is TGTGCCAGCAGCCAGGACAGAGCATCTCCCTTTGGAAACACCATATATTTT.